This passage covers 30 T cell receptor beta chains from one sample sequenced in a study of T cell clones after liver transplantation. Libraries were prepared by immunoSEQ multiplex PCR; TCRdb keeps only in-frame clonotypes and omits some of them. The table has roughly 80,000 clones, 70% to 85% seen once. The material sequenced was CD4+ T cells from blood, taken around 45 months after liver transplant. Receptor source: a human patient who received a liver transplant. Among the T cells, some may be from the graft donor.

This chain connects TRBV19 to TRBJ1-2; D remains ambiguous. Germline V gene data show CDR1 as LNHDA and CDR2 as SQIVND (reference sequence). The CDR3 has 12 residues. V was shortened by 5 bases and J by 3 bases, with 7 bases between the two germline ends. CDR3 nucleotides: TGTGCCAGTAGTCGCGGGGACTATGGCTACACCTTC. Its translation: CASSRGDYGYTF.

This chain uses TRBV7-9 with TRBJ1-2; D not certain. The CDR3 has 12 amino acids. The V and J ends lost 1 base and 8 bases respectively, with 8 bases between them. Germline CDR1 reads SEHNR; CDR2 reads FQNEAQ (reference sequence). CDR3 nucleotides: TGTGCCAGCAGCTTAGAGGGTGGCGGCTACACCTTC. Amino acids: CASSLEGGGYTF.

The chain carries TRBV5-1 and TRBJ2-1; the D is unclear. Germline lookup yields CDR1 SGHRS and CDR2 YFSETQ. The CDR3 is 15 residues long. Trimming pared 4 bases from V and 2 bases from J, leaving 13 bases between. CDR3 sequence reads: CASSRTQVAYNEQFF. The CDR3 nucleotides read TGCGCCAGCAGCCGCACGCAGGTGGCCTACAATGAGCAGTTCTTC. Combining the CDR3 with reference TRBV5-1 and TRBJ2-1 gives the whole variable domain KAGVTQTPRYLIKTRGQQVTLSCSPISGHRSVSWYQQTPGQGLQFLFEYFSETQRNKGNFPGRFSGRQFSNSRSEMNVSTLELGDSALYLCASSRTQVAYNEQFFGPGTRLTVL.

The chain joins TRBV29-1 to TRBJ2-1; 7 bases are a match to TRBD2. Germline V gene lookup returns CDR1 SQVTM and CDR2 ANQGSEA. Trimming at V came to 4 bases and at J to 5 bases, leaving 11 bases not matched to a gene. This CDR3 comprises 15 residues. CDR3 sequence reads: CSVGSLLARHNEQFF. The CDR3 nucleotides are TGCAGCGTTGGCTCTTTACTAGCGAGACACAATGAGCAGTTCTTC.

The rearrangement uses TRBV28 and TRBJ2-2, with TRBD2 matching over 7 bases. Germline V gene data show CDR1 as MDHEN and CDR2 as SYDVKM. Unmatched junction bases numbered 4, after V lost 6 bases and J lost 0 bases. This CDR3 region has 15 residues. This chain's CDR3 is CASRLSGSNTGELFF. The CDR3 DNA reads as TGTGCCAGCAGGCTTAGCGGGTCGAACACCGGGGAGCTGTTTTTT. Using reference TRBV28 and TRBJ2-2 for the parts outside the CDR3, the full variable domain is DVKVTQSSRYLVKRTGEKVFLECVQDMDHENMFWYRQDPGLGLRLIYFSYDVKMKEKGDIPEGYSVSREKKERFSLILESASTNQTSMYLCASRLSGSNTGELFFGEGSRLTVL.

This clone was recorded a few times. The rearrangement joins TRBV6-4 to TRBJ1-1, with D unclear. The CDR3 loop spans 13 amino acids. The V end was cut by 5 bases, the J end by 0 bases, with 7 bases between. Germline V gene data show CDR1 as MRHNA and CDR2 as SNTAGT. The CDR3 loop is CASSLAVNTEAFF. CDR3 sequence (DNA): TGTGCCAGCAGTCTCGCGGTGAACACTGAAGCTTTCTTT.

This clone has just a few counts. This chain joins TRBV2 and TRBJ2-7; TRBD1 aligns across 10 bases. Germline loops: CDR1 SNHLY, CDR2 FYNNEI. The junction had 6 bases not matched to a gene; V was cut back by 7 bases and J by 3 bases. CDR3 length: 14 residues. DNA of the CDR3: TGTGCCAGCAAATTCGGACAGGGGGTCTACGAGCAGTACTTC. It yields the protein CASKFGQGVYEQYF.

The chain couples TRBV21-1 to TRBJ1-4; no check of the table's D call, TRBD1, against the DNA was made. TRBV21-1 is noted as a pseudogene. The CDR3 loop spans 16 amino acids. Here the CDR3 DNA reads TGTGCCAGCAGCTACAGGGGTCGGGCAACTAATGAAAAACTGTTTTTT. Its translation is CASSYRGRATNEKLFF.

The genes are TRBV7-2 and TRBJ2-7; 7 positions agree with TRBD1. Germline V gene data show CDR1 as SGHTA and CDR2 as FQGNSA. This CDR3 is built from 16 residues. Trimming cost V 5 bases and J 0 bases; bases outside gene matches: 10. The CDR3 nucleotides read TGTGCCAGCAGCCCAGGCATGACAGGGTACTCCTACGAGCAGTACTTC. Its translation is CASSPGMTGYSYEQYF.

The rearrangement joins TRBV5-6 to TRBJ2-7; D possibly corresponds to TRBD2 (5 bases). The CDR3 has 14 amino acids. Per germline, CDR1 SGHDT and CDR2 YYEEEE. Trimming stripped 4 bases from V and 4 bases from J, with 15 bases between. In nucleotides, the CDR3 is TGTGCCAGCAGCCGAGGGCCCCTGGGATACGAGCAGTACTTC. Protein product: CASSRGPLGYEQYF. The full variable domain, rest sourced from reference TRBV5-6 and TRBJ2-7, is DAGVTQSPTHLIKTRGQQVTLRCSPKSGHDTVSWYQQALGQGPQFIFQYYEEEERQRGNFPDRFSGHQFPNYSSELNVNALLLGDSALYLCASSRGPLGYEQYFGPGTRLTVT.

A few counts support this clone. This chain uses TRBV27 with TRBJ2-1; maybe TRBD2 (5 bases). V lost 5 bases and J 0 bases, leaving 11 bases between the germline ends. The CDR3 is 15 amino acids. CDR1 is MNHEY, CDR2 SMNVEV, per germline (reference sequence). CDR3 amino acids: CASSRAGLSYNEQFF. Written as DNA, the CDR3 is TGTGCCAGCAGTAGGGCGGGCCTCTCCTACAATGAGCAGTTCTTC.

This clone showed up just once. The CDR3 DNA is TGTGCCAGCAGTTATCAGGGGGCTAGCAATCAGCCCCAGCATTTT. Translating gives CASSYQGASNQPQHF. The rearrangement joins TRBV6-5 to TRBJ1-5; 8 bases map to TRBD1. J gave up 0 bases and V 3 bases, and 1 base lay outside the gene matches. Germline V gives CDR1 MNHEY, CDR2 SVGAGI. This CDR3 is 15 amino acids long.

In its sample, this clone was seen a few times. This same CDR3 is encoded by further DNA sequences in the sample. The chain combines TRBV2 with TRBJ1-1; D not certain. Germline CDR1 is SNHLY and CDR2 is FYNNEI. The length of the CDR3 is 13 residues. V shed 6 bases and J shed 0 bases, with 8 bases lying between them. The CDR3 coding sequence is TGTGCCAGCAGCGGCGGAGTGAACACTGAAGCTTTCTTT. Residues: CASSGGVNTEAFF.

This clone occurred a few times. This chain connects TRBV5-1 to TRBJ1-4; 7 nucleotides agree with TRBD1. Germline lookup yields CDR1 SGHRS and CDR2 YFSETQ. The CDR3 is 14 residues long. The V gene end was trimmed by 4 bases and the J gene end by 8 bases; junction bases not matched to a gene: 8. The DNA for the CDR3 is TGCGCCAGCAGCCCCGCCACAGGGGTGGAAAAACTGTTTTTT. The encoded protein is CASSPATGVEKLFF.

V gene TRBV9 combines with J gene TRBJ2-1; 11 bases map to TRBD2. This CDR3 spans 18 amino acids. CDR1 is SGDLS, CDR2 YYNGEE, per germline. The J segment lost 0 bases and the V segment lost 0 bases, leaving 5 bases of the junction unmatched. The CDR3 nucleotides are TGTGCCAGCAGCGTAGAGGGCACTAGCGGGAGCTCCTACAATGAGCAGTTCTTC. Its translation: CASSVEGTSGSSYNEQFF.

The rearrangement uses TRBV5-4 and TRBJ2-1; 9 nucleotides align to TRBD1. The length of the CDR3 is 17 residues. V trimming: 3 bases; J trimming: 5 bases; junction bases outside the gene matches: 12. Germline values: CDR1 SGHNT, CDR2 YYREEE (reference sequence). In DNA, the CDR3 is TGTGCCAGCAGCTGGACTTTATACAGGGGGCCAGACAATGAGCAGTTCTTC. Its translation is CASSWTLYRGPDNEQFF.

DNA for the CDR3: TGCGCCAGCAGCCAAGATACCGGGACTAGCGGGAGGGGTCGGAATGAGCAGTTCTTC. Amino acids: CASSQDTGTSGRGRNEQFF. The chain carries TRBV4-3 and TRBJ2-1; 16 nucleotides match TRBD2. Losses at the gene ends were 0 bases for V and 7 bases for J; bases not matched to a gene: 9. The CDR3 totals 19 residues. Germline-derived CDR1 and CDR2 are LGHNA and YSLEER.

The chain employs TRBV6-6 and TRBJ2-7, with unresolved D. Germline values: CDR1 MNHNY, CDR2 SVGAGI (reference sequence). Trimming stripped 3 bases from V and 0 bases from J, with 9 bases between. The CDR3 sequence is 14 residues long. CDR3: CASSYSVSSYEQYF. Written as DNA, the CDR3 is TGTGCCAGCAGTTATAGTGTCAGCTCCTACGAGCAGTACTTC.

This clone was seen more than once but under ten times. The chain is built from TRBV25-1 and TRBJ1-2; the D gene is possibly TRBD1 (6 bases). Germline CDR1 and CDR2: MGHDK and SYGVNS. The CDR3 runs to 9 residues. V was cut by 8 bases and J by 13 bases, with 11 bases left in between. This CDR3 reads CASHRVGTF. The CDR3 DNA sequence: TGTGCCAGCCACAGGGTGGGCACCTTC.

The CDR3 loop is CASRPGVGRNQETQYF. The CDR3 bases are TGCGCCAGCAGGCCGGGGGTTGGTCGGAACCAAGAGACCCAGTACTTC. This chain links TRBV4-1 with TRBJ2-5; D possibly corresponds to TRBD2 (6 bases). The V gene's germline CDR1 is MGHRA and CDR2 YSYEKL. The CDR3 extends over 16 amino acids. V was clipped by 6 bases and J by 0 bases, with 17 bases between them.

This chain uses TRBV18 with TRBJ2-2; D is unresolved. The CDR3 length is 15 residues. Germline V gives CDR1 KGHSH, CDR2 LQKENI. V was pared by 0 bases and J by 2 bases, with 7 bases between. CDR3 nucleotides: TGTGCCAGCTCACCACCAAGCAGAAACACCGGGGAGCTGTTTTTT. As protein: CASSPPSRNTGELFF.

The chain uses TRBV5-6 and TRBJ2-5, with 10 bases lining up with TRBD2. The V and J ends lost 3 bases and 4 bases, in that order; junction bases with no gene match: 3. The CDR3 sequence is 14 residues long. CDR1 is SGHDT, CDR2 YYEEEE, per germline. The CDR3 loop is CASSWRTSGETQYF. In DNA, the CDR3 is TGTGCCAGCAGCTGGAGGACTAGCGGAGAGACCCAGTACTTC.

The chain combines TRBV11-3 with TRBJ2-5; D is tentatively TRBD1 or TRBD2 (5 bases each). Trimming removed 5 bases at V and 6 bases at J, with 19 bases between. This CDR3 is built from 15 residues. Germline V gene sequence: CDR1 SGHNT, CDR2 YENEEA. This CDR3 reads CASSPGARRGQTQYF. CDR3 DNA: TGTGCCAGCAGCCCCGGGGCGCGTAGAGGTCAGACCCAGTACTTC.

This clone was counted a single time. Written as DNA, the CDR3 is TGTGCCAGCAGCTTGCGGACGGGGGCCAACTATGGCTACACCTTC. The encoded protein is CASSLRTGANYGYTF. J is TRBJ1-2 and V is TRBV5-4; maybe TRBD1 (6 bases). Trimming shortened V by 1 base and J by 2 bases, and 12 bases separated the two germline ends. The CDR3 has 15 amino acids. Germline CDR1 reads SGHNT; CDR2 reads YYREEE (reference sequence).

CDR3 loop: CASTRPGRVNQPQHF. The CDR3 region has the DNA TGTGCCAGCACCCGCCCGGGGAGAGTGAATCAGCCCCAGCATTTT. This chain links TRBV28 with TRBJ1-5; D is ambiguous. Germline V gene data show CDR1 as MDHEN and CDR2 as SYDVKM. CDR3 length: 15 residues. Trimming pared 7 bases from V and 4 bases from J, leaving 17 bases between.

The chain joins TRBV7-2 to TRBJ2-5; D is tentatively TRBD1 or TRBD2 (6 bases each). V lost 4 bases and J lost 4, with 19 bases in between. Germline CDR1 reads SGHTA; CDR2 reads FQGNSA. This CDR3 is 16 amino acids long. CDR3: CASSSGDNRRGETQYF. CDR3 nucleotide sequence: TGTGCCAGCAGCTCCGGGGACAACCGGAGGGGAGAGACCCAGTACTTC.

This clone was detected only a few times. The chain links TRBV7-2 to TRBJ2-7; 10 bases line up with TRBD1. V shed 4 bases, J shed 2 bases, and the junction held 11 bases outside the gene matches. The germline V gene encodes CDR1 SGHTA and CDR2 FQGNSA. CDR3 length: 17 residues. The CDR3 region has the DNA TGTGCCAGCAGCTCCGTCACGGGACAGGGGTCGCCCTACGAGCAGTACTTC. Translation: CASSSVTGQGSPYEQYF. The complete variable domain, with remaining parts taken from reference TRBV7-2 and TRBJ2-7, reads GAGVSQSPSNKVTEKGKDVELRCDPISGHTALYWYRQSLGQGLEFLIYFQGNSAPDKSGLPSDRFSAERTGGSVSTLTIQRTQQEDSAVYLCASSSVTGQGSPYEQYFGPGTRLTVT.

The chain has TRBV5-4 and TRBJ2-7; a weak D match, TRBD1 (5 bases). CDR3 size: 13 residues. Germline lookup yields CDR1 SGHNT and CDR2 YYREEE (reference sequence). V lost 1 base to trimming and J lost 3 bases, with 8 bases between them. The CDR3 DNA reads as TGTGCCAGCAGCTTGCCGGACAACTACGAGCAGTACTTC. Translating gives CASSLPDNYEQYF.

V gene TRBV11-2 combines with J gene TRBJ2-5; TRBD2 might be the D (5 bases). Germline V gene data show CDR1 as SGHAT and CDR2 as FQNNGV. This CDR3 has 15 amino acids. V lost 6 bases to trimming and J lost 3 bases, with 17 bases between them. The CDR3 protein is CASRIDSPGEETQYF. The CDR3 bases are TGTGCCAGCAGAATCGATAGCCCCGGGGAAGAGACCCAGTACTTC.

The chain has TRBV4-3 and TRBJ2-3, with 9 bases identical to TRBD2. Germline CDR1 LGHNA, CDR2 YSLEER. The V segment lost 0 bases and the J segment 6 bases; nucleotides outside the gene matches: 13. The CDR3 runs 18 residues. CDR3 coding DNA: TGCGCCAGCAGCCAAGATATGGTGTTAGCGGGAGTATTGGATACGCAGTATTTT. Translation: CASSQDMVLAGVLDTQYF.